This note documents a single T cell receptor (beta chain) sequence. The data stem from a study of technical replicates of blood from a handful of donors. Profiling relied on immunoSEQ multiplex PCR, and the TCRdb table lists in-frame clones only, not all of them. The data hold about 88,000 clones, with around 94% observed a single time. The V and J ends lost 0 bases and 4 bases respectively, with 9 bases between them. The CDR3 length is 15 residues. Germline CDR1 is SNHLY and CDR2 is FYNNEI. The rearrangement joins TRBV2 to TRBJ2-2; D perhaps matches TRBD2 (6 bases). Sequencing input: T cells isolated from PBMCs. The source of this sequence is a human donor in good health. The CDR3 region has the DNA TGTGCCAGCAGTGAAGCCGGGGGTGGCACCGGGGAGCTGTTTTTT. This codes for CASSEAGGGTGELFF. The full variable domain, with the rest looked up from reference TRBV2 and TRBJ2-2, is EPEVTQTPSHQVTQMGQEVILRCVPISNHLYFYWYRQILGQKVEFLVSFYNNEISEKSEIFDDQFSVERPDGSNFTLKIRSTKLEDSAMYFCASSEAGGGTGELFFGEGSRLTVL.